Detailed here is one T cell receptor (beta chain). Its target is unknown. Using a J-beta primer mix together with a sample-barcoded 5' primer, a second PCR was run for about 7 to 12 cycles. TCRdb reanalysed the 5' RACE reads using MiXCR and keeps one entry per CDR3 protein. The sample comprises hundreds of thousands of distinct CDR3 sequences, around 43% of which are singletons, and 25% to 30% rests with the top ten. The sample belongs to a study of blood T cells in healthy people across ages. Study-level points and caveats: Unknown donor CMV status possibly confounded expanded clonotype changes.

The sequencing sample was made of blood. The clonotype was recovered from a man older than 75 in good health.

The DNA of the CDR3 is TGTGCCAGCAGTTTCGACTTTAGCTCCTACAATGAGCAGTTCTTC. Amino acid sequence: CASSFDFSSYNEQFF. The chain carries TRBV27 and TRBJ2-1; D not certain. The CDR3 is 15 amino acids. V was shortened by 3 bases and J by 0 bases, with 9 bases between the two germline ends. Germline CDR1 and CDR2: MNHEY and SMNVEV (reference sequence).